This TCR beta chain emerged from a study of shared clonotypes between healthy human individuals. Study-level findings and limits: Apart from blood, nothing was sampled; tissue repertoires likely differ.

Donors were healthy HIV-negative adults without recently reported acute infections or vaccinations. A remark on this clone: The antigen remains unidentified.

Clones were read by immunoSEQ multiplex PCR, and TCRdb kept only the in-frame ones, dropping some. This table holds about 1.4 million clones, 95% to 97% found once. CDR3 length: 18 amino acids. V was clipped by 6 bases and J by 9 bases, with 30 bases between them. Germline V gene sequence: CDR1 MNHEY, CDR2 SMNVEV (reference sequence). This receptor was obtained from a man aged 25-45 years in good health. The chain couples TRBV27 to TRBJ1-3; perhaps TRBD1 as D (6 bases). The specimen sequenced was naive CD4+ T cells sorted from blood. The subset is: CD45RA+ positively selected. The CDR3 loop reads CASRSHEGVGGASGTIYF. As DNA, the CDR3 is TGTGCCAGCAGGTCTCACGAGGGGGTTGGGGGCGCCTCCGGCACCATATATTTT.